The 16 T cell receptor beta chains presented below share a single source sample, sequenced in a study of CD8 T cells in Susac syndrome. RNA, at roughly 0.45 to 1 ug, was reverse transcribed with random hexamers. TCRdb passed the immunoSEQ multiplex PCR reads through MiXCR, listing each CDR3 protein once. The sample holds a few hundred thousand distinct CDR3 sequences, over 85% seen once. Sequencing used CD4+ T cells from PBMCs. The receptors shown here come from a human donor with multiple sclerosis.

CDR3: CASKGMGLAGETQYF. Here the CDR3 DNA reads TGTGCCAGCAAGGGGATGGGACTAGCGGGGGAGACCCAGTACTTC. This rearrangement joins TRBV2 to TRBJ2-5; 13 bases match TRBD2. The CDR3 is made up of 15 amino acids. In germline, CDR1 is SNHLY, CDR2 FYNNEI. V was pared by 7 bases and J by 5 bases, with 7 bases of the junction left unmatched. The full variable domain, with the rest looked up from reference TRBV2 and TRBJ2-5, is EPEVTQTPSHQVTQMGQEVILRCVPISNHLYFYWYRQILGQKVEFLVSFYNNEISEKSEIFDDQFSVERPDGSNFTLKIRSTKLEDSAMYFCASKGMGLAGETQYFGPGTRLLVL.

This clonotype occurred once. This chain connects TRBV7-3 to TRBJ1-1, with TRBD1 as a possible D gene (5 bases). Between the trimmed V and J ends, which lost 2 bases and 11 bases, there was a span of 18 bases. CDR1 is SGHTA, CDR2 FQGTGA, per germline. The CDR3 loop spans 14 amino acids. CDR3 loop: CASSLGGVNLRAFF. CDR3 DNA sequence: TGTGCCAGCAGCTTAGGGGGTGTAAATTTGAGGGCTTTCTTT. The whole variable domain, remainder taken from reference TRBV7-3 and TRBJ1-1, is GAGVSQTPSNKVTEKGKYVELRCDPISGHTALYWYRQSLGQGPEFLIYFQGTGAADDSGLPNDRFFAVRPEGSVSTLKIQRTERGDSAVYLCASSLGGVNLRAFFGQGTRLTVV.

This chain uses TRBV4-1 with TRBJ2-3; TRBD2 agrees at 16 bases. The V and J ends lost 6 bases and 5 bases, in that order; junction bases with no gene match: 8. The CDR3 extends over 17 amino acids. Germline V gene lookup returns CDR1 MGHRA and CDR2 YSYEKL. The DNA for the CDR3 is TGCGCCAGCAGAACGGGACTAGCGGGAGGGCGGGTAGATACGCAGTATTTT. It encodes CASRTGLAGGRVDTQYF.

This chain connects TRBV6-5 to TRBJ2-1; D is unresolved. Between the trimmed V and J ends, which lost 1 base and 2 bases, there was a span of 6 bases. Germline-derived CDR1 and CDR2 are MNHEY and SVGAGI. This CDR3 is built from 14 residues. The CDR3 reads CASSYFGPYNEQFF. The CDR3 region has the DNA TGTGCCAGCAGTTACTTCGGGCCCTACAATGAGCAGTTCTTC.

The V gene is TRBV4-1, the J gene TRBJ1-1; D unclear. The CDR3 extends over 16 amino acids. V gave up 1 base and J gave up 2 bases, with 14 bases separating them. Germline assignment: CDR1 MGHRA and CDR2 YSYEKL. The CDR3 spells CASSQAPVPLNTEAFF. CDR3 nucleotide sequence: TGCGCCAGCAGCCAAGCCCCAGTCCCTTTAAACACTGAAGCTTTCTTT.

This chain joins TRBV20-1 and TRBJ1-4; D not certain. The CDR3 sequence is 13 residues long. Trimming removed 2 bases from V and 4 bases from J, with 8 bases in between. Per the germline V gene, CDR1 is DFQATT and CDR2 is SNEGSKA (reference sequence). CDR3 amino acids: CSARWQFNEKLFF. The CDR3 nucleotides read TGCAGTGCTAGATGGCAATTTAATGAAAAACTGTTTTTT.

V usage is TRBV7-2 and J usage is TRBJ2-5, with 7 bases that match TRBD1. The CDR3 is made up of 17 amino acids. Germline CDR1 SGHTA, CDR2 FQGNSA. V lost 5 bases, J lost 5 bases, and 17 bases stayed unmatched. The CDR3 region has the DNA TGTGCCAGCAGCCCTGGGACAGTAGGCCTTTCGTGGGAGACCCAGTACTTC. It is translated as CASSPGTVGLSWETQYF.

This clonotype came up once. The rearrangement joins TRBV2 to TRBJ2-1, with a tentative D call TRBD1 (6 bases). CDR1 SNHLY and CDR2 FYNNEI come from the germline V gene. V dropped 6 bases and J dropped 6 bases, with 27 bases sitting between them. The CDR3 spans 18 residues. The DNA for the CDR3 is TGTGCCAGCAGCTGGCCGAGAGAACCGACAGGAACCGGCAATGAGCAGTTCTTC. Protein: CASSWPREPTGTGNEQFF.

The chain combines TRBV5-4 with TRBJ2-7; no reliable D call. The V and J ends lost 0 bases and 5 bases respectively, with 12 bases between them. The V gene's germline CDR1 is SGHNT and CDR2 YYREEE (reference sequence). The CDR3 spans 14 residues. The CDR3 reads CASSLESGVNEQYF. CDR3 coding DNA: TGTGCCAGCAGCTTGGAGAGTGGAGTTAACGAGCAGTACTTC. Full variable domain (rest looked up from reference TRBV5-4 and TRBJ2-7): ETGVTQSPTHLIKTRGQQVTLRCSSQSGHNTVSWYQQALGQGPQFIFQYYREEENGRGNFPPRFSGLQFPNYSSELNVNALELDDSALYLCASSLESGVNEQYFGPGTRLTVT.

This clonotype was found once. J is TRBJ2-1 and V is TRBV3-1, with a possible D match to TRBD2 (6 bases). V gave up 1 base and J gave up 6 bases, with 13 bases separating them. Germline CDR1 reads LGHDT; CDR2 reads YNNKEL (reference sequence). The CDR3 spans 15 residues. The DNA of the CDR3 is TGTGCCAGCAGCCAAGGAAATGTGGGGGGCAATGAGCAGTTCTTC. Translated: CASSQGNVGGNEQFF.

The gene calls are TRBV12-3 or TRBV12-4 and TRBJ2-6, with D perhaps TRBD1 or TRBD2 (5 bases each). Trimming shortened V by 4 bases and J by 3 bases, and 16 bases separated the two germline ends. There are 17 residues in the CDR3. CDR3 in DNA: TGTGCCAGCAGTTCCCGAGGGCCTCAGGGTGGGGCCAACGTCCTGACTTTC. It encodes CASSSRGPQGGANVLTF.

The J gene is TRBJ2-1, the V gene TRBV2; 10 nucleotides agree with TRBD2. The CDR3 is made up of 17 amino acids. Germline-derived CDR1 and CDR2 are SNHLY and FYNNEI. The trim removed 0 bases at V and 10 bases at J, leaving 12 bases unmatched. CDR3 DNA sequence: TGTGCCAGCAGTGAAGCGATAGGCCTAGCGGGAGTTGGAGAGCAGTTCTTC. Residues: CASSEAIGLAGVGEQFF. Based on the CDR3 plus reference TRBV2 and TRBJ2-1, the full variable domain is EPEVTQTPSHQVTQMGQEVILRCVPISNHLYFYWYRQILGQKVEFLVSFYNNEISEKSEIFDDQFSVERPDGSNFTLKIRSTKLEDSAMYFCASSEAIGLAGVGEQFFGPGTRLTVL.

The chain links TRBV9 to TRBJ2-1; D may correspond to TRBD1 or TRBD2 (6 bases each). Germline assignment: CDR1 SGDLS and CDR2 YYNGEE. CDR3 size: 17 residues. V was shortened by 7 bases and J by 2 bases, with 22 bases between the two germline ends. CDR3 amino acids: CASPEGVASATYNEQFF. DNA for the CDR3: TGTGCCAGCCCCGAGGGGGTAGCTAGCGCGACCTACAATGAGCAGTTCTTC.

The chain uses TRBV5-1 and TRBJ2-3; tentative D call: TRBD2 (5 bases). Germline V gives CDR1 SGHRS, CDR2 YFSETQ. This CDR3 has 13 residues. Trimming removed 2 bases from V and 6 bases from J, with 10 bases in between. The CDR3 nucleotides read TGCGCCAGCAGCTTTCGGGGTAGCGATACGCAGTATTTT. It encodes CASSFRGSDTQYF.

This chain joins TRBV3-1 and TRBJ2-5, with unresolved D. V lost 1 base and J lost 5, with 8 bases in between. The CDR3 spans 13 residues. Germline values: CDR1 LGHDT, CDR2 YNNKEL (reference sequence). The CDR3 spells CASSQVVGETQYF. The DNA of the CDR3 is TGTGCCAGCAGCCAAGTTGTGGGGGAGACCCAGTACTTC.

The chain carries TRBV20-1 and TRBJ1-5; D gene ambiguous. The germline V gene has CDR1 DFQATT and CDR2 SNEGSKA (reference sequence). V was pared by 8 bases and J by 3 bases, with 17 bases between. This CDR3 is built from 14 residues. The CDR3 here is CSTTKALNNQPQHF. For the CDR3, the DNA is TGCAGTACTACGAAGGCCCTCAACAATCAGCCCCAGCATTTT.